This is a list of T cell receptor beta chains from one sample in a study of radiation and T cells in renal cell carcinoma. Libraries were prepared by immunoSEQ multiplex PCR; TCRdb keeps only in-frame clonotypes and omits some of them. The profile shows about 49,000 clones, roughly four fifths of them singletons. The sample was blood, taken from a patient whose treatment included radiotherapy and nephrectomy. The receptors were sampled from an older woman with renal cell carcinoma. Both conserved end residues are part of each CDR3. A D gene is named only where the DNA matches it firmly. Not all rows give a size; the values are once, few, many and, for expanded clones, a class.

v_call	j_call	d_call	clone_size	cdr3_aa	cdr3_nt
TRBV2	TRBJ1-2	-	-	CASSAGNGYTF	TGTGCCAGCAGTGCCGGGAATGGCTACACCTTC
TRBV19	TRBJ2-6	-	once	CASSPGVQAGANVLTF	TGTGCCAGTAGCCCAGGGGTTCAAGCGGGGGCCAACGTCCTGACTTTC
TRBV18	TRBJ1-2	TRBD1	-	CASSPGTVYGYTF	TGTGCCAGCTCCCCCGGGACAGTCTATGGCTACACCTTC
TRBV27	TRBJ2-7	-	-	CASRALSSYEQYF	TGTGCCAGCAGAGCGCTTAGTTCCTACGAGCAGTACTTC
TRBV6-1	TRBJ2-1	-	-	CASSEDRVSYNEQFF	TGTGCCAGCAGTGAAGACAGGGTCAGCTACAATGAGCAGTTCTTC
TRBV13	TRBJ2-1	TRBD2	-	CASSFQPGLAGGDLSYNEQFF	TGTGCCAGCAGCTTCCAACCGGGACTAGCGGGAGGGGACTTGTCCTACAATGAGCAGTTCTTC
TRBV5-1	TRBJ1-1	TRBD1	-	CASSQGQGETEAFF	TGCGCCAGCAGCCAGGGACAGGGGGAGACTGAAGCTTTCTTT
TRBV10-3	TRBJ2-2	TRBD2	-	CAISGGSGSGGELFF	TGTGCCATCAGTGGGGGTAGCGGGTCGGGCGGGGAGCTGTTTTTT
TRBV6-6	TRBJ1-1	-	-	CASSYGPEAFF	TGTGCCAGCAGTTACGGGCCAGAAGCTTTCTTT
TRBV18	TRBJ2-5	-	-	CASSPQDSFQETQYF	TGTGCCAGCTCACCCCAGGACAGCTTCCAAGAGACCCAGTACTTC
TRBV19	TRBJ1-5	-	-	CASSLQGGNQPQHF	TGTGCCAGTAGTCTACAGGGTGGCAATCAGCCCCAGCATTTT
TRBV13	TRBJ2-7	TRBD2	once	CASSYLTSGVYEQYF	TGTGCCAGCAGCTACTTGACTAGCGGGGTGTACGAGCAGTACTTC
TRBV19	TRBJ2-7	-	-	CASSLPTPGREEQYF	TGTGCCAGTAGTCTACCGACCCCGGGCCGGGAAGAGCAGTACTTC
TRBV5-4	TRBJ2-2	-	-	CASSLANTGELFF	TGTGCCAGCAGCTTGGCCAACACCGGGGAGCTGTTTTTT
TRBV18	TRBJ2-1	-	-	CASSLATYNEQFF	TGTGCCAGCTCACTTGCCACCTACAATGAGCAGTTCTTC
TRBV25-1	TRBJ1-1	-	-	CASSDWGEAFF	TGTGCCAGCAGTGATTGGGGGGAAGCTTTCTTT
TRBV7-2	TRBJ2-7	-	medium-sized	CASSYTGYDEQYF	TGTGCCAGCAGCTACACGGGTTACGACGAGCAGTACTTC
TRBV6-5	TRBJ2-4	TRBD2	-	CASSRKIAGRNIQYF	TGTGCCAGCAGTCGAAAAATAGCGGGGAGAAACATTCAGTACTTC
TRBV19	TRBJ1-3	-	once	CASSPRGKASGNTIYF	TGTGCCAGTAGTCCCCGAGGGAAAGCCTCTGGAAACACCATATATTTT
TRBV7-2	TRBJ1-2	TRBD1	-	CASNSRGQSGYTF	TGTGCCAGCAACAGCAGGGGGCAGAGTGGCTACACCTTC
TRBV4-1	TRBJ1-2	-	-	CASSQDTVTNYGYTF	TGCGCCAGCAGCCAAGACACAGTCACTAACTATGGCTACACCTTC
TRBV9	TRBJ2-7	TRBD2	-	CASSVRAGETREQYF	TGTGCCAGCAGCGTAAGGGCGGGAGAGACTAGAGAGCAGTACTTC
TRBV9	TRBJ2-1	TRBD1	-	CASSRTGGAAYNEQFF	TGTGCCAGCAGCAGAACAGGGGGCGCGGCCTACAATGAGCAGTTCTTC
TRBV7-7	TRBJ2-2	-	-	CASSKDFYTGELFF	TGTGCCAGCAGCAAGGACTTCTACACCGGGGAGCTGTTTTTT
TRBV6-5	TRBJ1-2	-	-	CASNADSYGYTF	TGTGCCAGCAATGCGGACAGCTATGGCTACACCTTC
TRBV4-1	TRBJ2-7	-	-	CASSQVSGQSGEQYF	TGCGCCAGCAGCCAAGTTTCGGGTCAGTCGGGCGAGCAGTACTTC
TRBV6-5	TRBJ2-7	TRBD1	-	CASSYSVTGGHEQYF	TGTGCCAGCAGTTACTCGGTCACAGGGGGCCACGAGCAGTACTTC
TRBV10-3	TRBJ2-1	TRBD2	-	CAINRGLAGGGSSEQFF	TGTGCCATCAACCGGGGACTAGCGGGAGGGGGCAGTTCTGAGCAGTTCTTC
TRBV2	TRBJ2-5	-	-	CASSEVGGGETQYF	TGTGCCAGCAGTGAAGTTGGGGGCGGAGAGACCCAGTACTTC
TRBV7-2	TRBJ1-5	-	-	CASSSWEGQPQHF	TGTGCCAGCAGCTCATGGGAGGGCCAGCCCCAGCATTTT
TRBV5-1	TRBJ1-1	-	-	CASSLEWAGTEAFF	TGCGCCAGCAGCTTGGAATGGGCTGGCACTGAAGCTTTCTTT
TRBV5-5	TRBJ1-5	-	-	CASSLLGTSTQPQHF	TGTGCCAGCAGCTTGCTGGGGACCTCGACCCAGCCCCAGCATTTT
TRBV7-2	TRBJ2-5	TRBD1	-	CASSLGDSRKTQYF	TGTGCCAGCAGCTTGGGGGACAGTAGGAAGACCCAGTACTTC
TRBV7-2	TRBJ2-1	TRBD2	-	CASSPRTSGTHEQFF	TGTGCCAGCAGCCCTCGGACTAGCGGGACCCATGAGCAGTTCTTC
TRBV5-1	TRBJ1-1	-	-	CASSRGRGAGGRITEAFF	TGCGCCAGCAGCCGGGGTAGGGGCGCCGGGGGACGGATCACTGAAGCTTTCTTT
TRBV6-5	TRBJ2-7	TRBD2	-	CASSREGYEQYF	TGTGCCAGCAGTCGGGAGGGGTACGAACAGTACTTC
TRBV4-3	TRBJ2-5	-	-	CASSQDPGETQYF	TGCGCCAGCAGCCAAGATCCGGGGGAGACCCAGTACTTC
TRBV2	TRBJ2-5	TRBD2	-	CATSGQRGQETQYF	TGTGCCACCTCAGGCCAGCGGGGGCAAGAGACCCAGTACTTC
TRBV10-3	TRBJ2-2	TRBD2	-	CAISESSSGGTGELFF	TGTGCCATCAGTGAGTCGAGTAGCGGGGGCACCGGGGAGCTGTTTTTT
TRBV27	TRBJ2-1	TRBD2	-	CASSLSGGYNEQFF	TGTGCCAGCAGTTTAAGCGGGGGTTACAATGAGCAGTTCTTC
TRBV7-9	TRBJ1-1	-	few	CAIPVGGTEAFF	TGTGCCATCCCCGTCGGTGGCACTGAAGCTTTCTTT
TRBV7-8	TRBJ1-6	-	-	CASSLADSFNSPLHF	TGTGCCAGCAGCTTAGCCGACAGCTTTAATTCACCCCTCCACTTT
TRBV7-9	TRBJ1-3	-	few	CASSSRQRDTIYF	TGTGCCAGCAGCTCAAGACAGAGGGACACCATATATTTT
TRBV11-3	TRBJ1-3	-	-	CASSLDSSSGNTIYF	TGTGCCAGCAGCTTAGACTCCAGCTCTGGAAACACCATATATTTT
TRBV7-9	TRBJ2-3	-	-	CASSLALAGVGTDTQYF	TGTGCCAGCAGCTTAGCGCTTGCAGGGGTTGGCACAGATACGCAGTATTTT
TRBV30	TRBJ2-7	TRBD2	-	CAWSPGGDEQYF	TGTGCCTGGTCCCCGGGGGGGGACGAGCAGTACTTC
TRBV10-3	TRBJ2-5	-	-	CAISVNGGPLYQETQYF	TGTGCCATCAGTGTTAACGGGGGACCGCTGTACCAAGAGACCCAGTACTTC
TRBV5-1	TRBJ2-1	-	-	CASSGLGNSYNEQFF	TGCGCCAGCAGCGGCCTGGGGAACTCCTACAATGAGCAGTTCTTC
TRBV7-9	TRBJ2-7	-	few	CASSHPLGTGYEQYF	TGTGCCAGCAGCCACCCACTGGGAACGGGCTACGAGCAGTACTTC
TRBV14	TRBJ2-2	TRBD2	-	CASSLYTSGRTGELFF	TGTGCCAGCAGCCTCTATACTAGCGGGAGGACCGGGGAGCTGTTTTTT
TRBV7-2	TRBJ2-5	-	-	CASSLSRPAGEQYF	TGTGCCAGCAGCTTATCTCGACCAGCGGGTGAGCAGTACTTC
TRBV5-6	TRBJ2-7	-	-	CASSLLVGNREAQQYF	TGTGCCAGCAGCTTGCTTGTAGGAAACAGGGAAGCACAGCAGTACTTC
TRBV7-8	TRBJ1-2	TRBD1	few	CASSLMTGGFYGYTF	TGTGCCAGCAGCTTAATGACAGGGGGATTCTATGGCTACACCTTC
TRBV4-1	TRBJ2-7	-	-	CASSQDNTEQYF	TGCGCCAGCAGCCAAGATAACACCGAGCAGTACTTC